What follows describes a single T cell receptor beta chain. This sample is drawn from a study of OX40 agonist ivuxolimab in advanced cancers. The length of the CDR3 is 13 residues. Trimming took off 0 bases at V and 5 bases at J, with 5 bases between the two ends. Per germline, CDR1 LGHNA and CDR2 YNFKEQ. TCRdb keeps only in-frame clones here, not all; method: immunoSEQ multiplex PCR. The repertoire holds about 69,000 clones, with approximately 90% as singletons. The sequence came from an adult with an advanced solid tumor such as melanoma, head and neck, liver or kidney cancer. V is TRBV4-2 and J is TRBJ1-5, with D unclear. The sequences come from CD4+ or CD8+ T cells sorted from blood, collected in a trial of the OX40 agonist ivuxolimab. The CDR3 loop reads CASSQEVDQPQHF. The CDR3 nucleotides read TGTGCCAGCAGCCAAGAAGTAGATCAGCCCCAGCATTTT.